This T cell receptor (beta chain) appears in the sequencing data of a study of response to subunit inactivated influenza vaccine. V lost 8 bases and J lost 3; bases outside the gene matches: 8. Germline V lookup: CDR1 SQVTM, CDR2 ANQGSEA. The CDR3 runs 13 residues. This clonotype was seen more than once but under ten times. TCRdb recomputed calls from the RT-PCR reads with MiXCR, one row per CDR3 protein. Of 500,000 to 750,000 distinct CDR3 sequences in the sample, 13% to 15% were seen once. The specimen was PBMCs from blood, collected 11 to 12 days after vaccination. The receptor's source is a man aged 50-59 years who received an inactivated influenza vaccine. The V and J genes are TRBV29-1 and TRBJ2-3; 7 bases agree with TRBD1. CDR3 nucleotides: TGCAGCCTGACAGGGCGGTCGACAGATACGCAGTATTTT. Protein: CSLTGRSTDTQYF.